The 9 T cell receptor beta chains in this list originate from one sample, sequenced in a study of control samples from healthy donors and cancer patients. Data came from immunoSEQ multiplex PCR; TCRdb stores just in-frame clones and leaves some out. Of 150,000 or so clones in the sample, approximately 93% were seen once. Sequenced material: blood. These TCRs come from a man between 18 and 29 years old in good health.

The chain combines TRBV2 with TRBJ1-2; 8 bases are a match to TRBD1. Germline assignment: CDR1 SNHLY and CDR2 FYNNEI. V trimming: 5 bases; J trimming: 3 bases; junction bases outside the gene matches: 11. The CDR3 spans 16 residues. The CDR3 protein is CASSQDRERVDYGYTF. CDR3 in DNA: TGTGCCAGCAGTCAGGACAGGGAGCGTGTTGACTATGGCTACACCTTC.

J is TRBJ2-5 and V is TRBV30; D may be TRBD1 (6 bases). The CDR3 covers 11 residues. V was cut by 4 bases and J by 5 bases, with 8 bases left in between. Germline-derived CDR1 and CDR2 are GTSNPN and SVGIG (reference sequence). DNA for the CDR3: TGTGCCTGGACAGGGGAGGAGACCCAGTACTTC. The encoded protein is CAWTGEETQYF.

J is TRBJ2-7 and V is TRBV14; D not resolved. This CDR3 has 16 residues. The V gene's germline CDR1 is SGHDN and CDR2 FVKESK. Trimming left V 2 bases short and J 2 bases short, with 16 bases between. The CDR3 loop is CASSQLGVGPPYEQYF. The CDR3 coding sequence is TGTGCCAGCAGCCAATTAGGAGTTGGCCCTCCCTACGAGCAGTACTTC.

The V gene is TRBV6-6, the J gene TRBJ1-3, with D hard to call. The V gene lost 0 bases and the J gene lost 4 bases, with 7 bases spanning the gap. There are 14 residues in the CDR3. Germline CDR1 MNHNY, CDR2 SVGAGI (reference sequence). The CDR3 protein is CASSYSSGGNTIYF. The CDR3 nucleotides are TGTGCCAGCAGTTACTCGTCTGGGGGAAACACCATATATTTT.

As DNA, the CDR3 is TGTGCCAGCAGTTACGGACCTGGGTATAGCAATCAGCCCCAGCATTTT. Protein product: CASSYGPGYSNQPQHF. The chain recombines TRBV6-2 or TRBV6-3 with TRBJ1-5; the D is unclear. The V end was cut by 2 bases, the J end by 0 bases, with 11 bases between. The V gene's germline CDR1 is MNHEY and CDR2 SVGEGT. CDR3 length equals 16 residues.

For the CDR3, the DNA is TGTGCCTGGAGTGTAGGGGCTGGCGAGCAGTACTTC. This codes for CAWSVGAGEQYF. V is TRBV30 and J is TRBJ2-7, with a possible D match to TRBD1 (5 bases). CDR1 is GTSNPN and CDR2 is SVGIG in the germline V gene (reference sequence). The CDR3 has 12 amino acids. The V gene lost 0 bases and the J gene lost 6 bases, with 9 bases spanning the gap.

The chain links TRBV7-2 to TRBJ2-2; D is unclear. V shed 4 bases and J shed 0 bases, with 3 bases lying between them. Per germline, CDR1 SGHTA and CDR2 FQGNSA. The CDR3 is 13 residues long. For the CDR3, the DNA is TGTGCCAGCAGCTCTACGAACACCGGGGAGCTGTTTTTT. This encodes CASSSTNTGELFF. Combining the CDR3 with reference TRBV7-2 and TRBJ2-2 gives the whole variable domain GAGVSQSPSNKVTEKGKDVELRCDPISGHTALYWYRQSLGQGLEFLIYFQGNSAPDKSGLPSDRFSAERTGGSVSTLTIQRTQQEDSAVYLCASSSTNTGELFFGEGSRLTVL.

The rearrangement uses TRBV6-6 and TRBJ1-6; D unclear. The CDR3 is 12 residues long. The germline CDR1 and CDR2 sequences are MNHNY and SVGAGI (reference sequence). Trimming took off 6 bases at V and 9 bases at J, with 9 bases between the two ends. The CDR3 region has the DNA TGTGCCAGCAGACTATTAAGTTCACCCCTCCACTTT. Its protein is CASRLLSSPLHF.

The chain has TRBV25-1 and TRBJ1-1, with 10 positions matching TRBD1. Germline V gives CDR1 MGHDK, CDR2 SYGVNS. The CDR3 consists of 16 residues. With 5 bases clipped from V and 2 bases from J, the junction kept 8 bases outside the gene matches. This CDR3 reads CASSRDRGSVNTEAFF. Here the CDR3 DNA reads TGTGCCAGCAGTCGGGACAGGGGAAGTGTTAACACTGAAGCTTTCTTT.